This T cell receptor beta chain comes out of a study of blood T cells in healthy people across ages. Samples each had at least 6 micrograms of total RNA extracted. Broader study findings: More naive CD4+ cells and higher diversity marked long-lived donors relative to aged donors. Unsorted PBMCs ruled out conclusive naive versus antigen-experienced comparison.

Note on this clonotype: Antigen unknown.

With 6 bases clipped from V and 5 bases from J, the junction kept 8 bases outside the gene matches. The CDR3 spans 15 residues. Germline CDR1 MDHEN, CDR2 SYDVKM. The use of a sample-barcoded 5' primer and a J-beta primer mix characterized a second PCR of about 7 to 12 cycles. Each cDNA molecule received a tag from a template-switch adaptor that had 12 random nucleotides. TCRdb re-called the 5' RACE reads with MiXCR, one entry per CDR3 protein. In the table there are 550,000 to 750,000 distinct CDR3 sequences, around 21% of which are singletons. The receptor's source is a man in his sixties or seventies in good health. Sequenced input: blood. The chain combines TRBV28 with TRBJ2-5; 11 nucleotides match TRBD2. The CDR3 loop reads CASRHLAGGSETQYF. In DNA, the CDR3 is TGTGCCAGCAGGCACCTAGCGGGAGGATCGGAGACCCAGTACTTC. Full variable domain (outside the CDR3, taken from reference TRBV28 and TRBJ2-5): DVKVTQSSRYLVKRTGEKVFLECVQDMDHENMFWYRQDPGLGLRLIYFSYDVKMKEKGDIPEGYSVSREKKERFSLILESASTNQTSMYLCASRHLAGGSETQYFGPGTRLLVL.